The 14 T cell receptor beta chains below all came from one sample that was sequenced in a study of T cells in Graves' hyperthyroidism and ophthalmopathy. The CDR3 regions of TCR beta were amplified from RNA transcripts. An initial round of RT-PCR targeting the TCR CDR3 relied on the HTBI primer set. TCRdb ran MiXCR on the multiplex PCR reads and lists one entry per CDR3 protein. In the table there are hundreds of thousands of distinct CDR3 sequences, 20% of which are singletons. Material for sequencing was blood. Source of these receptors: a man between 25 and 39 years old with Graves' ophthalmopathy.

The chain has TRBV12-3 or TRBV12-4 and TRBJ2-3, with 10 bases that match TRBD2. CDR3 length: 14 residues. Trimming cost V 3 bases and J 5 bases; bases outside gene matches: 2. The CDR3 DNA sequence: TGTGCCAGCAGTTTCCGACTAGCGGGAGATACGCAGTATTTT. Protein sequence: CASSFRLAGDTQYF.

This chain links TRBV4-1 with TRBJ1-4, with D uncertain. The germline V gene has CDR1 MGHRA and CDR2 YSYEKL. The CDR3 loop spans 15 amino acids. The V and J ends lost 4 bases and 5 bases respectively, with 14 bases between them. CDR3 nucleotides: TGCGCCAGCAGCCTTTCCTGGGGAACGAATGAAAAACTGTTTTTT. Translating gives CASSLSWGTNEKLFF.

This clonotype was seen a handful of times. The CDR3 sequence is CASSSSANYGYTF. CDR3 in DNA: TGTGCCAGCAGTTCTTCCGCTAACTATGGCTACACCTTC. The genes are TRBV6-1 and TRBJ1-2; D ambiguous. This CDR3 has 13 amino acids. Germline CDR1 is MNHNS and CDR2 is SASEGT. V was shortened by 5 bases and J by 0 bases, with 7 bases between the two germline ends.

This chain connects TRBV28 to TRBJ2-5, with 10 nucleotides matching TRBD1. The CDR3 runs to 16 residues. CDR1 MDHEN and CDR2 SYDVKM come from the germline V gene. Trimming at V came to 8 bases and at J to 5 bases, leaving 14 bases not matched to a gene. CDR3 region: CASWAGTGVQVETQYF. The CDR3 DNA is TGTGCCAGCTGGGCTGGGACAGGGGTACAGGTGGAGACCCAGTACTTC.

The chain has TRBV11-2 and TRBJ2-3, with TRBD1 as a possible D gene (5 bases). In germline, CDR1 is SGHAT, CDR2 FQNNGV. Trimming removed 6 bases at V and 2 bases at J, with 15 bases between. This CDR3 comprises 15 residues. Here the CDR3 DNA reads TGTGCCAGCAGTTGGGGCGGCGGTGTCACAGATACGCAGTATTTT. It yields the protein CASSWGGGVTDTQYF.

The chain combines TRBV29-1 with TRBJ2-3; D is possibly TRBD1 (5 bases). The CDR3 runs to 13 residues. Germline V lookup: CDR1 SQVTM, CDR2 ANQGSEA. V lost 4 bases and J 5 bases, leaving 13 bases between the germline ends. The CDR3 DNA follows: TGCAGCGTTGTACGAATCCAGGGAGATACGCAGTATTTT. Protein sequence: CSVVRIQGDTQYF.

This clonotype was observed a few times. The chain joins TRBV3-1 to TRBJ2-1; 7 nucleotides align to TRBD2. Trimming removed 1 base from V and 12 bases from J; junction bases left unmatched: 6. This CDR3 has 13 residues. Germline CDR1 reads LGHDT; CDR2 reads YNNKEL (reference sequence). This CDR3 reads CASSQAPSGGQFF. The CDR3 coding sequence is TGTGCCAGCAGCCAAGCCCCATCGGGAGGGCAGTTCTTC.

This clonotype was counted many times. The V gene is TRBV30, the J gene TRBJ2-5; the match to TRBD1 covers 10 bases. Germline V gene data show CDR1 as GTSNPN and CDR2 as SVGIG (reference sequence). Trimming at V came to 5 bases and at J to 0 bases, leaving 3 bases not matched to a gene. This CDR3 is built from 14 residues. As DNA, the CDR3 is TGTGCCTGGGGACAGGGGGGACACCAAGAGACCCAGTACTTC. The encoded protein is CAWGQGGHQETQYF.

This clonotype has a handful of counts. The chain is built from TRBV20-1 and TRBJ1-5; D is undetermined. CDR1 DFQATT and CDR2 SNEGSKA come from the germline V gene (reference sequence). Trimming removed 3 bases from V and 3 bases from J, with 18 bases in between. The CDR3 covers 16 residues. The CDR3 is CSASLALSGPNQPQHF. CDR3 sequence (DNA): TGCAGTGCTAGTTTGGCCTTGTCCGGACCCAATCAGCCCCAGCATTTT.

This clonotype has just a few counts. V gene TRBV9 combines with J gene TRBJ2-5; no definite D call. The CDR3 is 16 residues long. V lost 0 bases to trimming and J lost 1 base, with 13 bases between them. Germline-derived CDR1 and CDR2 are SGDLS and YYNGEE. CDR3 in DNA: TGTGCCAGCAGCGTAGGAGTGGATTTGAGCCAAGAGACCCAGTACTTC. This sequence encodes CASSVGVDLSQETQYF.

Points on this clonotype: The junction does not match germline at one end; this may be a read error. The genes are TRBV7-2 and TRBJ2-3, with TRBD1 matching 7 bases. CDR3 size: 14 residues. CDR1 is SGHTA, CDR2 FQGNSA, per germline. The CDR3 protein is CASSYTGASDTQCF. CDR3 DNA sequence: TGTGCCAGCAGTTATACAGGGGCTTCAGATACGCAGTGTTTT. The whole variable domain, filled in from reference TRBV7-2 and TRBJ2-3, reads GAGVSQSPSNKVTEKGKDVELRCDPISGHTALYWYRQSLGQGLEFLIYFQGNSAPDKSGLPSDRFSAERTGGSVSTLTIQRTQQEDSAVYLCASSYTGASDTQCFGPGTRLTVL.

The CDR3 DNA is TGTGCCATCGACAGGGAACCCTACAATGAGCAGTTCTTC. It translates to CAIDREPYNEQFF. The chain joins TRBV6-1 to TRBJ2-1; 7 bases agree with TRBD1. V lost 10 bases, J lost 2 bases, and 5 bases stayed unmatched. This CDR3 contains 13 residues. Germline V gene data show CDR1 as MNHNS and CDR2 as SASEGT.

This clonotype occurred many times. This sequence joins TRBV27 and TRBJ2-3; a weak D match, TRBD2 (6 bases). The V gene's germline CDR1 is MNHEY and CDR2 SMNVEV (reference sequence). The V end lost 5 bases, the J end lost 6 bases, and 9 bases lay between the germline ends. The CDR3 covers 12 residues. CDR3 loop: CASSLRGDTQYF. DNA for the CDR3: TGTGCCAGCAGTCTCCGGGGGGATACGCAGTATTTT.

The CDR3 nucleotides are TGTGCCAGCAGCTTGGACAGGGTAGGGGCCTCAGATACGCAGTATTTT. Its protein is CASSLDRVGASDTQYF. This chain links TRBV7-8 with TRBJ2-3; 8 bases fit TRBD1. J was trimmed by 4 bases and V by 3 bases; bases with no gene match: 9. Germline CDR1 is SGHVS and CDR2 is FQNEAQ. The CDR3 contains 16 residues. The full variable domain, in which reference TRBV7-8 and TRBJ2-3 provide the parts outside the CDR3, is GAGVSQSPRYKVAKRGQDVALRCDPISGHVSLFWYQQALGQGPEFLTYFQNEAQLDKSGLPSDRFFAERPEGSVSTLKIQRTQQEDSAVYLCASSLDRVGASDTQYFGPGTRLTVL.